The rows below give T cell receptor beta chains drawn from one sample of a study of cytomegalovirus exposure and HLA in healthy donors. Data came from immunoSEQ multiplex PCR; TCRdb stores just in-frame clones and leaves some out. The sample contains 150,000 to 200,000 clones, roughly 83% of which appear only once. The material sequenced was PBMCs. The source of these receptors is a woman in her forties or fifties in good health and CMV-seronegative. CDR3s include the opening cysteine and the closing phenylalanine or tryptophan. The D gene is left open where the match is weak. For some rows the clone size is stated as once, few or many, or as a class when expanded; others skip it.

j_call	v_call	d_call	clone_size	cdr3_aa	cdr3_nt
TRBJ2-1	TRBV10-3	.	few	CAISGSPQGFDEQFF	TGTGCCATCAGTGGGTCTCCCCAGGGGTTCGATGAGCAGTTCTTC
TRBJ2-1	TRBV7-3	TRBD2	.	CASSAQPGLAERNEQFF	TGTGCCAGCAGCGCGCAACCGGGACTAGCGGAACGAAATGAGCAGTTCTTC
TRBJ1-5	TRBV7-2	.	.	CASSPWPRSNQPQHF	TGTGCCAGCAGCCCATGGCCCAGATCCAATCAGCCCCAGCATTTT
TRBJ2-7	TRBV11-3	TRBD1	.	CASSLQGQVSSYEQYF	TGTGCCAGCAGCTTACAGGGACAGGTGAGCTCCTACGAGCAGTACTTC
TRBJ2-5	TRBV7-2	.	.	CASSLSGAHWGEAQYF	TGTGCCAGCAGCTTAAGTGGGGCCCATTGGGGTGAGGCCCAGTACTTC
TRBJ2-3	TRBV11-3	TRBD1	.	CASSLTGVKTDTQYF	TGTGCCAGCAGCCTGACAGGGGTTAAGACAGATACGCAGTATTTT
TRBJ1-2	TRBV7-2	.	.	CASTRGNYGYTF	TGTGCCAGCACGCGAGGGAACTATGGCTACACCTTC
TRBJ1-1	TRBV18	TRBD1	.	CASSGGPGQGNTEAFF	TGTGCCAGCTCAGGGGGTCCGGGACAGGGGAACACTGAAGCTTTCTTT
TRBJ2-2	TRBV13	.	.	CASSPWGPGELFF	TGTGCCAGCAGCCCATGGGGGCCCGGGGAGCTGTTTTTT
TRBJ1-1	TRBV4-1	.	.	CASSQDAGARKNTEAFF	TGCGCCAGCAGCCAAGATGCGGGGGCTAGGAAAAACACTGAAGCTTTCTTT
TRBJ2-1	TRBV4-3	TRBD2	.	CASSQDPLAGVIYNEQFF	TGCGCCAGCAGCCAAGACCCCCTAGCGGGAGTGATTTACAATGAGCAGTTCTTC
TRBJ2-7	TRBV21-1	.	.	CASSKCRQGIKSYEQYF	TGTGCCAGCAGCAAATGTCGGCAGGGAATCAAATCCTACGAGCAGTACTTC
TRBJ2-5	TRBV9	.	few	CASSVGPVGSRETQYF	TGTGCCAGCAGCGTAGGCCCGGTCGGGAGCCGGGAGACCCAGTACTTC
TRBJ2-5	TRBV6-5	TRBD2	.	CASSGLAGVGTQYF	TGTGCCAGCAGTGGACTAGCGGGAGTGGGGACCCAGTACTTC
TRBJ1-2	TRBV27	.	.	CASSEDKKSGYTF	TGTGCCAGCAGTGAGGACAAAAAAAGTGGCTACACCTTC
TRBJ1-2	TRBV28	.	.	CASSWRNYGYTF	TGTGCCAGCAGTTGGAGGAACTATGGCTACACCTTC
TRBJ1-5	TRBV6-6	.	few	CASSPTGTNQPQHF	TGTGCCAGCAGTCCCACAGGGACAAATCAGCCCCAGCATTTT
TRBJ2-5	TRBV14	TRBD1	.	CASSQDLPGQGPLAQETQYF	TGTGCCAGCAGCCAAGATCTTCCGGGACAGGGGCCACTGGCCCAAGAGACCCAGTACTTC
TRBJ1-1	TRBV6-1	.	.	CASSEYATFF	TGTGCCAGCAGTGAGTACGCTACTTTCTTT
TRBJ2-7	TRBV5-5	TRBD1	.	CASSLALDGQGVGKWEQYF	TGTGCCAGCAGCTTGGCCCTAGACGGACAGGGTGTGGGGAAATGGGAGCAGTACTTC
TRBJ2-1	TRBV28	.	.	CASQTFPPQAQFF	TGTGCCAGCCAAACGTTTCCCCCCCAGGCGCAGTTCTTC
TRBJ1-5	TRBV6-4	.	.	CASSDTSTGSFFHSNQPQHF	TGTGCCAGCAGCGACACTTCGACAGGCAGCTTTTTTCATAGCAATCAGCCCCAGCATTTT
TRBJ2-2	TRBV7-2	.	.	CASSVGAGFNTGELFF	TGTGCCAGCAGCGTCGGCGCGGGATTTAACACCGGGGAGCTGTTTTTT
TRBJ1-1	TRBV7-8	.	.	CASSAGVANTEAFF	TGTGCCAGCAGCGCAGGGGTGGCGAACACTGAAGCTTTCTTT
TRBJ2-5	TRBV6-5	.	once	CASSYSTLTKETQYF	TGTGCCAGCAGTTACAGTACCCTGACAAAAGAGACCCAGTACTTC
TRBJ1-1	TRBV9	.	.	CASSARGGLNTEAFF	TGTGCCAGCAGCGCCCGGGGGGGTTTGAACACTGAAGCTTTCTTT
TRBJ1-2	TRBV27	TRBD1	.	CASRPTGAYGYTF	TGTGCCAGCAGACCAACAGGGGCCTATGGCTACACCTTC
TRBJ1-3	TRBV7-2	.	.	CASSLAPGKAGNTIYF	TGTGCCAGCAGCTTAGCGCCGGGGAAGGCTGGAAACACCATATATTTT
TRBJ1-4	TRBV2	TRBD1	few	CASSEILERTGGGSETNEKLFF	TGTGCCAGCAGTGAAATACTTGAGCGGACAGGGGGCGGAAGCGAAACTAATGAAAAACTGTTTTTT
TRBJ2-7	TRBV5-4	.	.	CASSITPGTPSYEQYF	TGTGCCAGCAGCATAACGCCCGGGACTCCCTCCTACGAGCAGTACTTC
TRBJ2-7	TRBV9	.	.	CASSVAAEGAGEQYF	TGTGCCAGCAGCGTAGCAGCCGAGGGGGCGGGGGAGCAGTACTTC
TRBJ1-1	TRBV4-3	TRBD1	.	CASSQGDRSNTEAFF	TGCGCCAGCAGCCAAGGGGACAGATCGAACACTGAAGCTTTCTTT
TRBJ1-2	TRBV18	TRBD1	.	CASSFDRVYGYTF	TGTGCCAGCTCGTTCGACAGGGTATATGGCTACACCTTC
TRBJ2-7	TRBV18	.	.	CASSPRDTYEQYF	TGTGCCAGCTCACCACGGGACACCTACGAGCAGTACTTC
TRBJ1-3	TRBV25-1	.	.	CASSDRTFSGNTIYF	TGTGCCAGCAGTGATCGGACATTCTCTGGAAACACCATATATTTT
TRBJ2-7	TRBV19	TRBD1	.	CASSIGQGPSYEQYF	TGTGCCAGTAGTATCGGACAGGGGCCTTCCTACGAGCAGTACTTC
TRBJ1-2	TRBV4-1	TRBD1	few	CASSQGPGTGYDYGYTF	TGCGCCAGCAGCCAAGGCCCCGGGACAGGATATGACTATGGCTACACCTTC
TRBJ2-1	TRBV11-3	.	.	CASSLSAGPYNEQFF	TGTGCCAGCAGCTTATCGGCGGGACCATACAATGAGCAGTTCTTC
TRBJ2-7	TRBV6-1	TRBD2	few	CASSPSGRYEQYF	TGTGCCAGCAGCCCCAGCGGGAGGTACGAGCAGTACTTC
TRBJ2-3	TRBV6-6	.	.	CASGGLGGGTDTQYF	TGTGCCAGCGGTGGATTAGGGGGGGGCACAGATACGCAGTATTTT
TRBJ1-2	TRBV6-1	.	.	CASRSNGGFYGYTF	TGTGCCAGCAGGTCGAATGGCGGATTCTATGGCTACACCTTC
TRBJ2-7	TRBV4-3	TRBD2	.	CASSQALAENYEQYF	TGCGCCAGCAGCCAAGCACTAGCGGAGAACTACGAGCAGTACTTC